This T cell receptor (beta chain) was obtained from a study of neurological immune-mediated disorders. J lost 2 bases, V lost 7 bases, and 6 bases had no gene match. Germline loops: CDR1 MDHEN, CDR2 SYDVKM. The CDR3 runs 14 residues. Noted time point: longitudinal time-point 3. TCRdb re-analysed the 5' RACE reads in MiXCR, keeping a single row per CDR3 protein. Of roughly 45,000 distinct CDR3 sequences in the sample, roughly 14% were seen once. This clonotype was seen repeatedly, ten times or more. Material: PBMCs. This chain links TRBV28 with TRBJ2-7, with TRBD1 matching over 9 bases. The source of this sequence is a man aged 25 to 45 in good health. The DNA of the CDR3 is TGTGCCAGCACCACCGACAGGGGGGCCTACGAGCAGTACTTC. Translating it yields CASTTDRGAYEQYF.